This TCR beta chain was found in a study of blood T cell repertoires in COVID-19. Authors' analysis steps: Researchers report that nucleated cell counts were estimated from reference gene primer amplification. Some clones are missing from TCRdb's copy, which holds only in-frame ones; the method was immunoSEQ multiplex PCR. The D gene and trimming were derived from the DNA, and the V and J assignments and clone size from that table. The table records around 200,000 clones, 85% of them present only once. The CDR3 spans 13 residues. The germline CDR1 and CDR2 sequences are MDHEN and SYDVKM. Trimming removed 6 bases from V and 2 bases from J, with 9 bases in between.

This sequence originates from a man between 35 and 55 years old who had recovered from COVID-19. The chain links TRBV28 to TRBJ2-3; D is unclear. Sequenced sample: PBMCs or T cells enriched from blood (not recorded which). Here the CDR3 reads CASSSTNTDTQYF. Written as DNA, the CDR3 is TGTGCCAGCAGCAGCACTAACACAGATACGCAGTATTTT.